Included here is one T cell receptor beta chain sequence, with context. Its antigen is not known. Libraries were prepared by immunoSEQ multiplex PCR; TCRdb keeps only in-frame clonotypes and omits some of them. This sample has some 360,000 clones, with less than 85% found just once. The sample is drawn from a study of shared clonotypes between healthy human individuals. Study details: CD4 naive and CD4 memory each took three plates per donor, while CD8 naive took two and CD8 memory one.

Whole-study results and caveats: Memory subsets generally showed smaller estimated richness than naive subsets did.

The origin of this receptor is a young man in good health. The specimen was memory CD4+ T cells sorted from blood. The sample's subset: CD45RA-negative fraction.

The DNA of the CDR3 is TGTGCCAGCAGCTTGTTCGAGGGAGGGGGGAACACTGAAGCTTTCTTT. This codes for CASSLFEGGGNTEAFF. The V call is TRBV5-6, the J call TRBJ1-1; D is possibly TRBD1 (6 bases). This CDR3 has 16 amino acids. Germline V gene sequence: CDR1 SGHDT, CDR2 YYEEEE. The V end lost 1 base, the J end lost 1 base, and 14 bases lay between the germline ends.